In this sample, the clone carrying this T cell receptor (beta chain) turned up once. Here immunoSEQ multiplex PCR was the method, and the copy in TCRdb shows in-frame clones only, minus some. The table has 150,000 to 200,000 clones, approximately 94% seen once. The germline V and J ends were trimmed by 2 bases and 4 bases, with 8 bases remaining between them. CDR1 is MNHEY and CDR2 is SMNVEV in the germline V gene (reference sequence). The length of the CDR3 is 13 residues. The data are from a study of control samples from healthy donors and cancer patients. V usage is TRBV27 and J usage is TRBJ1-2; D not resolved. The source is a man younger than 45 in good health. What was sequenced was blood. CDR3 amino acids: CASSLRRSYGYTF. The CDR3 bases are TGTGCCAGCAGTTTAAGGAGGAGCTATGGCTACACCTTC.